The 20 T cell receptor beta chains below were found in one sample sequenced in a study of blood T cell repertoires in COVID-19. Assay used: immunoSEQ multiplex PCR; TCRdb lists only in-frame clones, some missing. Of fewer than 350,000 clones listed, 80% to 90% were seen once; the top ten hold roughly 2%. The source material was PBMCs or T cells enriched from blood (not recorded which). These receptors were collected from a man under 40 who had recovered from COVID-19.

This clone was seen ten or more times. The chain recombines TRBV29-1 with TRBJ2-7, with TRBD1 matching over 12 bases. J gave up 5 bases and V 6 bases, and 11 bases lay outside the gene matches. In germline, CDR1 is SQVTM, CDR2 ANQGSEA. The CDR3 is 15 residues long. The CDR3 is CSVAKAGTGGDEQYF. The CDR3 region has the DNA TGCAGCGTCGCTAAGGCCGGGACAGGGGGCGACGAGCAGTACTTC.

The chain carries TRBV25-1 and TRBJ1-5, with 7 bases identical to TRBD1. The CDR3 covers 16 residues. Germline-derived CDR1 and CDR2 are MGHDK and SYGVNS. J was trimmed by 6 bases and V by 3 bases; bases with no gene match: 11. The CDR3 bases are TGTGCCAGCAGTGAGATTTCCTGGCAGGGGGGTCAGCCCCAGCATTTT. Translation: CASSEISWQGGQPQHF.

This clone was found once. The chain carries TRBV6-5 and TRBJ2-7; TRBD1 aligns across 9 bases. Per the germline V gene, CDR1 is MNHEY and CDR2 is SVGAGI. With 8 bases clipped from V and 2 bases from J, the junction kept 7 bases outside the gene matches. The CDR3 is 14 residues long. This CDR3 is CASVLGTGTYEQYF. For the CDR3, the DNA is TGTGCCAGCGTCTTGGGGACAGGGACCTACGAGCAGTACTTC.

CDR3 in DNA: TGTGCCAGTATCACAAGACAGGGCACTGAAGCTTTCTTT. Protein sequence: CASITRQGTEAFF. The J gene is TRBJ1-1, the V gene TRBV19; 7 bases are shared with TRBD1. In germline, CDR1 is LNHDA, CDR2 SQIVND (reference sequence). The CDR3 has 13 amino acids. The ends lost 7 bases at V and 4 bases at J; junction bases unmatched: 6.

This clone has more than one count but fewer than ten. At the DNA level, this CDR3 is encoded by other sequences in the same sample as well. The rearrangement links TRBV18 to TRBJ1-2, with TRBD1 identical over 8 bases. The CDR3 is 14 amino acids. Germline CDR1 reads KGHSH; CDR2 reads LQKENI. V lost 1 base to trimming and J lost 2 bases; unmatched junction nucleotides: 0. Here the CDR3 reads CASSPRQGNYGYTF. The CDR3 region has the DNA TGTGCCAGCTCACCACGACAGGGGAACTATGGCTACACCTTC.

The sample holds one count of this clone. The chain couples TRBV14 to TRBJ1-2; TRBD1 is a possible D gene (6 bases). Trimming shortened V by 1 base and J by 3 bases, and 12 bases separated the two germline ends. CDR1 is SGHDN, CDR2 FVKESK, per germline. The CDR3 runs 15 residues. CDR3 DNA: TGTGCCAGCAGCCAAGTCCGGGGGGCCCACTATGGCTACACCTTC. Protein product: CASSQVRGAHYGYTF.

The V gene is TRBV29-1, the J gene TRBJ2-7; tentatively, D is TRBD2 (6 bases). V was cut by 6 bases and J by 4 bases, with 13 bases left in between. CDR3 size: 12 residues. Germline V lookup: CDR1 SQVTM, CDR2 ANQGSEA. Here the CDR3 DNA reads TGCAGCGTGAAGGGACTGTTTTACGAGCAGTACTTC. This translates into CSVKGLFYEQYF.

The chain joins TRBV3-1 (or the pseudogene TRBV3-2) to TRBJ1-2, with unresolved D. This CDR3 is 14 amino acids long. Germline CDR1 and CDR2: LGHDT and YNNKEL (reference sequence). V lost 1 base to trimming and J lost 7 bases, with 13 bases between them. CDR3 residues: CASSQGLSAGGYTF. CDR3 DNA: TGTGCCAGCAGCCAAGGGCTATCAGCGGGTGGCTACACCTTC.

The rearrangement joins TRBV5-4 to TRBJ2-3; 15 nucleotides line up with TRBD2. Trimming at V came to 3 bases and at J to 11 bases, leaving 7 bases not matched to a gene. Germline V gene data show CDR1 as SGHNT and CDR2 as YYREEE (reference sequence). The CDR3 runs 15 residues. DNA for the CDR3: TGTGCCAGCAGCTCCGGGACTAGCGGGGGGAGCCGGCAGTATTTT. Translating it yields CASSSGTSGGSRQYF.

CDR3 amino acids: CASSPTTSGGPQYF. The CDR3 nucleotides read TGTGCCAGCAGCCCTACGACTAGCGGGGGCCCCCAGTACTTC. V is TRBV3-1 (or the pseudogene TRBV3-2) and J is TRBJ2-5, with 12 positions matching TRBD2. Germline CDR1 reads LGHDT; CDR2 reads YNNKEL (reference sequence). V lost 4 bases, J lost 9 bases, and 6 bases stayed unmatched. This CDR3 contains 14 residues.

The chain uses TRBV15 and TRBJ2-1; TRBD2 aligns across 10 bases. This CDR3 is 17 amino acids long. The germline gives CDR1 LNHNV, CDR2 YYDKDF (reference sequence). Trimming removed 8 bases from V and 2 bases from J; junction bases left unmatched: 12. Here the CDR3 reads CATSGVAGGNPYNEQFF. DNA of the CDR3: TGTGCCACCTCAGGGGTAGCGGGGGGAAATCCCTACAATGAGCAGTTCTTC.

CDR3: CACQDRAYEQYF. Written as DNA, the CDR3 is TGTGCCTGCCAGGACAGAGCATACGAGCAGTACTTC. The genes are TRBV30 and TRBJ2-7; possibly TRBD1 for D (6 bases). Trimming removed 6 bases from V and 4 bases from J, with 13 bases in between. The CDR3 is 12 amino acids. Per the germline V gene, CDR1 is GTSNPN and CDR2 is SVGIG (reference sequence).

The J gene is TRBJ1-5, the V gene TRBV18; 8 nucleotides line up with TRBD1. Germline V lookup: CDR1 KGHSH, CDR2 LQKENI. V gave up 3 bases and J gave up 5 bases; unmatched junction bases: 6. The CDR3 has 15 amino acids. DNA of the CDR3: TGTGCCAGCTCACCGAGGACAGGGATCGATCAGCCCCAGCATTTT. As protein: CASSPRTGIDQPQHF. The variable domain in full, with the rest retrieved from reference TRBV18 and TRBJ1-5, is NAGVMQNPRHLVRRRGQEARLRCSPMKGHSHVYWYRQLPEEGLKFMVYLQKENIIDESGMPKERFSAEFPKEGPSILRIQQVVRGDSAAYFCASSPRTGIDQPQHFGDGTRLSIL.

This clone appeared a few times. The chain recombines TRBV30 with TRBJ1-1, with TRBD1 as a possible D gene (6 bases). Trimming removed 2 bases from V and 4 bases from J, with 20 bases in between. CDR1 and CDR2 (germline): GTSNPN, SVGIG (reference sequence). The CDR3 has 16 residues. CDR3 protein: CAWSLGGALWGTEAFF. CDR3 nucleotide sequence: TGTGCCTGGAGTTTGGGGGGGGCCCTTTGGGGCACTGAAGCTTTCTTT.

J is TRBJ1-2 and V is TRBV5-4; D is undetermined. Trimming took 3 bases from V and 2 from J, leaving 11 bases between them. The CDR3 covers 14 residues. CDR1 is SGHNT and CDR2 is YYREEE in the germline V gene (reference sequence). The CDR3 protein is CASSSTTGNYGYTF. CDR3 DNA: TGTGCCAGCAGCTCAACCACCGGGAACTATGGCTACACCTTC.

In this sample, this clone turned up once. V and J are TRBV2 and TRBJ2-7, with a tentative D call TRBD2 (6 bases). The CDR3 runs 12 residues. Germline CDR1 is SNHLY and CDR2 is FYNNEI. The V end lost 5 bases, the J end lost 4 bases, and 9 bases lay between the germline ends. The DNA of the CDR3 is TGTGCCAGCAGTACCCGGGGGTACGAGCAGTACTTC. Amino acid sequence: CASSTRGYEQYF.

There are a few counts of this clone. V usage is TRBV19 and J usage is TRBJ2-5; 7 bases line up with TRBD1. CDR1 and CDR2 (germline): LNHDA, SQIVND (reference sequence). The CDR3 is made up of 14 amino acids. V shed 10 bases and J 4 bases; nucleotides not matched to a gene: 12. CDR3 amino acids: CATSSNTGVETQYF. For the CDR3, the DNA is TGTGCCACCTCTTCAAATACAGGGGTAGAGACCCAGTACTTC. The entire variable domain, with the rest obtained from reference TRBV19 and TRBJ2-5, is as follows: DGGITQSPKYLFRKEGQNVTLSCEQNLNHDAMYWYRQDPGQGLRLIYYSQIVNDFQKGDIAEGYSVSREKKESFPLTVTSAQKNPTAFYLCATSSNTGVETQYFGPGTRLLVL.

CDR3 residues: CASRAWGQLNTEAFF. The CDR3 region has the DNA TGTGCCAGCAGAGCCTGGGGACAGTTGAACACTGAAGCTTTCTTT. The chain couples TRBV27 to TRBJ1-1; 7 bases are a match to TRBD1. Unmatched junction bases numbered 7, after V lost 6 bases and J lost 0 bases. In germline, CDR1 is MNHEY, CDR2 SMNVEV (reference sequence). The CDR3 is 15 residues long.

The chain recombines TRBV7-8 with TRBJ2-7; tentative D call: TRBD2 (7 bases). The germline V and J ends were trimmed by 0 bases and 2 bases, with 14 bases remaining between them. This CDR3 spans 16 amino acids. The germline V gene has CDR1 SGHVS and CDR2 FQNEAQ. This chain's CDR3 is CASSLAYGGGAYEQYF. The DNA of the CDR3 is TGTGCCAGCAGCTTAGCGTACGGAGGGGGGGCCTACGAGCAGTACTTC.

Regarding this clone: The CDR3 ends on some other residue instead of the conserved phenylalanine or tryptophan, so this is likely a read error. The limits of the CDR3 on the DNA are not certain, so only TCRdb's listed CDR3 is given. The CDR3 loop is CASIGSTVIKDL. The chain recombines TRBV14 with TRBJ1-2; TRBD1, the table's D call, lacks a check against the DNA. The CDR3 is 12 amino acids long, termini counted. CDR1 and CDR2 (germline): SGHDN, FVKESK.